The rows below give T cell receptor beta chains drawn from one sample of a study of shared clonotypes between healthy human individuals. Produced via immunoSEQ multiplex PCR; TCRdb's table is partial and in-frame only. This sample has about 2 million clones, with 95% found just once. Sequenced input: naive CD4+ T cells sorted from blood. Source of these receptors: a man aged 18 to 29 in good health. The conserved cysteine and the conserved F or W are not part of the CDR3 here. The order of the fields is V gene, J gene, CDR3 protein.

>TRBV9|TRBJ2-2
ASSVATGGSPGELF
>TRBV18|TRBJ2-3
ASSPSSRDNTQY
>TRBV10-3|TRBJ1-5
AISEFGGPNQPQH
>TRBV7-2|TRBJ2-2
ASSLTGGAGELF
>TRBV5-1|TRBJ1-6
ASSLDWGQTNSPLH
>TRBV19|TRBJ1-1
ASSIQGSGGEAF
>TRBV7-3|TRBJ2-2
ASSDNTGNTGELF
>TRBV7-2|TRBJ2-7
ASSLGRALRSYEQY
>TRBV5-4|TRBJ2-3
ASSFGGSTDTQY
>TRBV6-1|TRBJ1-6
ASSDRTGANSPLH
>TRBV25-1|TRBJ1-6
ASLGQNSPLH
>TRBV10-3|TRBJ2-5
AISESIKETQY
>TRBV5-1|TRBJ2-3
ASSDGGLRTDTQY
>TRBV2|TRBJ2-5
ASRGDISGETQY
>TRBV27|TRBJ2-7
ASSPRTSGGSSYEQY
>TRBV18|TRBJ1-2
ASSNSGTVYGYT
>TRBV10-3|TRBJ2-2
AISEAAGRVRTGELF
>TRBV19|TRBJ1-3
ASSIGDKSGNTIY
>TRBV29-1|TRBJ1-2
SVDGEQRGYGYT
>TRBV6-5|TRBJ2-7
ASSDRGPSYEQY
>TRBV6-4|TRBJ1-1
ASRAGPNTEAF
>TRBV5-5|TRBJ2-2
ASSQTPGAGELF
>TRBV5-4|TRBJ2-7
ASSLGNSYEQY
>TRBV5-1|TRBJ2-3
ASRLLTPDTQY
>TRBV18|TRBJ1-5
ASSPGTVFDNQPQH
>TRBV2|TRBJ1-1
ASSLTDDGLVTEAF
>TRBV28|TRBJ1-2
ASSLPGPGSGGYT
>TRBV6-5|TRBJ1-1
ASSYSNQNTEAF
>TRBV5-1|TRBJ1-4
ASRVAGTEEKLF
>TRBV5-1|TRBJ1-2
ASSMDRSYGYT
>TRBV6-1|TRBJ1-2
ASSEPVAGIGYT
>TRBV9|TRBJ1-4
ASSAGQGGSSALNEKLF
>TRBV6-5|TRBJ2-1
ASSYSPSGSRDEQF
>TRBV19|TRBJ2-4
ASSPRDFIIQY
>TRBV30|TRBJ2-5
AWSVQQETQY
>TRBV10-1|TRBJ2-7
ASSERQGDEQY
>TRBV6-5|TRBJ2-5
ASRASGGASETQY
>TRBV11-2|TRBJ2-3
ASSASGKGLTDTQY